These 2 T cell receptor beta chains came from one sample sequenced in a study of blood T cell repertoires in COVID-19. Sequencing was performed with immunoSEQ multiplex PCR; in TCRdb, only in-frame clones are kept and a portion is missing. Here the sample spans about 220,000 clones, roughly 89% being singletons. Material for sequencing was PBMCs or T cells enriched from blood (not recorded which). Receptor source: a woman in her forties with acute COVID-19.

This chain joins TRBV7-9 and TRBJ2-3, with D unclear. V dropped 1 base and J dropped 1 base, with 9 bases sitting between them. The CDR3 extends over 15 amino acids. Germline V lookup: CDR1 SEHNR, CDR2 FQNEAQ (reference sequence). CDR3 region: CASSLGPAGTDTQYF. In DNA form, the CDR3 reads TGTGCCAGCAGCTTAGGTCCGGCGGGCACAGATACGCAGTATTTT.

This chain joins TRBV7-6 and TRBJ2-1; TRBD1 agrees at 9 bases. V trimming: 2 bases; J trimming: 6 bases; junction bases outside the gene matches: 20. Germline V CDR1 and CDR2: SGHVS, FNYEAQ. There are 20 residues in the CDR3. CDR3 sequence reads: CASSLLLSRSRTGVFNEQFF. As DNA, the CDR3 is TGTGCCAGCAGCTTATTATTATCACGGTCCCGGACAGGGGTTTTCAATGAGCAGTTCTTC.